The 10 T cell receptor beta chains presented below share a single source sample, sequenced in a study of tumor and adjacent non-tumor tissue in lung cancer. RNA was extracted from bulk tissue without any cell sorting. TCRbeta libraries were built with three rounds of nested PCR, modified from ARM-PCR. TCRdb processed the multiplex PCR reads anew with MiXCR; each CDR3 protein has one entry. The sample has under 150,000 distinct CDR3 sequences, approximately 72% seen once. Sequenced input: lung tumor tissue. The receptors were gathered from a man in his 60s with small cell lung cancer.

A note on this clonotype: The CDR3 end shows no conserved phenylalanine or tryptophan, and so a read error is likely. This rearrangement joins TRBV6-1 to TRBJ2-6, with D perhaps matching TRBD1 or TRBD2 (6 bases each). Germline CDR1 is MNHNS and CDR2 is SASEGT. The CDR3 loop spans 20 amino acids. The CDR3 nucleotides are TGTGCCAGTAGTGTGGGTGGCATTAGGGGGGAATTCGGCGGGGCCAACGTCCTGACTTTA. It codes for CASSVGGIRGEFGGANVLTL.

This chain joins TRBV5-4 and TRBJ2-3, with D uncertain. The CDR3 is 16 amino acids. V lost 0 bases, J lost 7 bases, and 18 bases lay in between. CDR1 and CDR2 from the germline V gene are SGHNT and YYREEE (reference sequence). In DNA, the CDR3 is TGTGCCAGCAGCTTGGTGGTTTTGGGATGGTTAAATACGCAGTATTTT. It is translated as CASSLVVLGWLNTQYF.

The J gene is TRBJ2-2, the V gene TRBV28; 7 bases agree with TRBD1. This CDR3 spans 14 amino acids. V gave up 6 bases and J gave up 5 bases; unmatched junction bases: 6. Germline-derived CDR1 and CDR2 are MDHEN and SYDVKM. The DNA of the CDR3 is TGTGCCAGCAGACAGGGGACAACAACCGGGGAGCTGTTTTTT. Its translation: CASRQGTTTGELFF.

The V call is TRBV28, the J call TRBJ1-2; weak D call: TRBD1 (6 bases). This CDR3 is 13 amino acids long. V lost 10 bases to trimming and J lost 7 bases, with 19 bases between them. Looked up from germline, CDR1 is MDHEN and CDR2 is SYDVKM. CDR3 loop: CAIITTGYFGYTF. The CDR3 nucleotides read TGTGCCATCATTACGACAGGTTACTTTGGCTACACCTTC.

The chain employs TRBV4-1 and TRBJ2-1; D is perhaps TRBD1 or TRBD2 (5 bases each). V dropped 5 bases and J dropped 0 bases, with 11 bases sitting between them. This CDR3 has 15 residues. Germline assignment: CDR1 MGHRA and CDR2 YSYEKL. This CDR3 reads CASSWGPYSYNEQFF. The CDR3 DNA reads as TGCGCCAGCAGCTGGGGACCGTACTCCTACAATGAGCAGTTCTTC.

Worth noting for this clonotype: In this CDR3 the conserved last residue, phenylalanine or tryptophan, is missing, so a read error is likely. This chain links TRBV4-1 with TRBJ2-1; TRBD2 might be the D (5 bases). Trimming pared 1 base from V and 1 base from J, leaving 11 bases between. In germline, CDR1 is MGHRA, CDR2 YSYEKL. The CDR3 contains 16 residues. CDR3 DNA sequence: TGCGCCAGCAGCCAAGGGACTGACGCATCCTACAATGAGCAGTTCTTA. Residues: CASSQGTDASYNEQFL.

Turning to this clonotype: Given a much more abundant clone one base away, this may be a read error. No conserved phenylalanine or tryptophan is present at the end of the CDR3, so a read error is the likely explanation. J is TRBJ2-1 and V is TRBV29-1; D is perhaps TRBD1 or TRBD2 (5 bases each). Germline CDR1 and CDR2: SQVTM and ANQGSEA. With 4 bases removed from V and 7 bases from J, the gap between germline ends came to 14 bases. The CDR3 extends over 13 amino acids. The CDR3 bases are TGCAGCGTTGGGAAGGGGAAGCGGAATGAGCAGTTCTTA. Protein: CSVGKGKRNEQFL.

This clonotype has just one count. The chain has TRBV4-2 and TRBJ1-3; 7 nucleotides agree with TRBD1. V lost 0 bases, J lost 9 bases, and 5 bases stayed unmatched. The CDR3 loop spans 14 amino acids. Per the germline V gene, CDR1 is LGHNA and CDR2 is YNFKEQ. The CDR3: CASSQEQGGGTIYF. As DNA, the CDR3 is TGTGCCAGCAGCCAAGAGCAGGGGGGCGGCACCATATATTTT.

The rearrangement links TRBV6-1 to TRBJ2-2; D uncertain. The V and J ends lost 6 bases and 0 bases respectively, with 11 bases between them. Germline CDR1 and CDR2: MNHNS and SASEGT. This CDR3 comprises 15 residues. The CDR3 sequence is CASRPHGTNTGELFF. The CDR3 DNA follows: TGTGCCAGCAGGCCACATGGGACGAACACCGGGGAGCTGTTTTTT.

Details on this clonotype: The junction does not match germline at one end; this may be a read error. V usage is TRBV6-1 and J usage is TRBJ1-1; D not certain. Looked up from germline, CDR1 is MNHNS and CDR2 is SASEGT. CDR3 length: 15 amino acids. The DNA of the CDR3 is TGTGCCAGCAGTGAAAATGGTCTATTGAACACTGAACCTCTCTTT. This translates into CASSENGLLNTEPLF.